This entry lists 13 T cell receptor beta chains sequenced from one sample in a study of tumor and adjacent non-tumor tissue in lung cancer (dated by TCRdb to the late 2010s). RNA was extracted from bulk unsorted tissue and checked for quality with a NanoDrop ND-1000 and an Agilent 2100. The library was made by multiplex PCR. Sequencing instrument: Illumina HiSeq 2500. TCRbeta libraries were constructed through three rounds of nested PCR with primers (Table S4) according to protocols adapted from ARM-PCR. Using fastp trimming at Q25 and MiXCR clonotype assembly, TCRdb reanalyzed the public sequencing data and kept in-frame beta chains. Records with the same CDR3 protein are collapsed into one entry carrying the most frequent genes and DNA. The sample profile shows tens of thousands of distinct CDR3 sequences; less than 75% of them were found once. Jointly, the top ten make up around 13% of the sample.

The source material was lung tumor tissue. The receptors here all came from a woman in her seventies with non-small cell lung cancer.

Concerning this clonotype: A much larger clone differs by one base, so this may be a read error. The rearrangement links TRBV6-1 to TRBJ2-3; perhaps TRBD2 as D (5 bases). This CDR3 has 14 residues. The germline V and J ends were trimmed by 3 bases and 8 bases, with 15 bases remaining between them. Germline V gene lookup returns CDR1 MNHNS and CDR2 SASEGT. The CDR3 nucleotides are TGTGCCAGCAGTGATACGATGGGAGCAGGTACGCAGTATTTT. It translates to CASSDTMGAGTQYF.

In its sample, this clonotype was seen a few times. This may be a read error: a much more frequent sequence differs by one nucleotide. This chain uses TRBV30 with TRBJ2-3; TRBD2 might be the D (5 bases). Germline-derived CDR1 and CDR2 are GTSNPN and SVGIG (reference sequence). This CDR3 spans 11 amino acids. V lost 5 bases and J 5 bases, leaving 8 bases between the germline ends. DNA of the CDR3: TGTGCCTGGGAGGCGGGAGATACGCAGTATTTT. Its protein product is CAWEAGDTQYF.

This clonotype came up once. The chain employs TRBV29-1 and TRBJ1-2; the D gene is possibly TRBD1 (5 bases). The CDR3 covers 13 residues. Germline V lookup: CDR1 SQVTM, CDR2 ANQGSEA. CDR3 amino acids: CIVEDQGERGYTF. The CDR3 coding sequence is TGCATAGTTGAAGATCAAGGGGAGAGGGGCTACACCTTC.

The table lists this clonotype with a few counts. The gene calls are TRBV5-1 and TRBJ1-2, with 8 bases matching TRBD1. V shed 4 bases and J 2 bases; nucleotides not matched to a gene: 13. The CDR3 length is 17 residues. CDR1 and CDR2 from the germline V gene are SGHRS and YFSETQ. Here the CDR3 reads CASSPNLSAGGNYGYTF. In DNA form, the CDR3 reads TGCGCCAGCAGCCCAAATCTGTCGGCAGGGGGCAACTATGGCTACACCTTC.

The chain uses TRBV6-1 and TRBJ1-5, with D tentatively TRBD1 (5 bases). The CDR3 loop spans 15 amino acids. V lost 6 bases, J lost 12 bases, and 24 bases lay in between. Germline CDR1 MNHNS, CDR2 SASEGT. The CDR3 DNA reads as TGTGCCAGCAGCGACATTGGGGCATGGAATCAGTTCCAGCATTTT. This translates into CASSDIGAWNQFQHF.

This clonotype is a singleton in its sample. The junction departs from the called germline gene at one end, perhaps through a read error. The chain uses TRBV7-8 and TRBJ2-5; 7 bases match TRBD2. Germline V gene sequence: CDR1 SGHVS, CDR2 FQNEAQ. The CDR3 sequence is 14 residues long. This chain's CDR3 is CTSSLTSAKETQYF. The CDR3 DNA reads as TGTACCAGCAGCCTTACTAGCGCCAAAGAGACCCAGTACTTC.

V is TRBV29-1 and J is TRBJ2-3; D may be TRBD1 or TRBD2 (5 bases each). Germline V gene sequence: CDR1 SQVTM, CDR2 ANQGSEA. The CDR3 length is 16 residues. V was trimmed by 3 bases and J by 6 bases, leaving 22 bases between them. The CDR3 DNA follows: TGCAGCGTTGAGGACACCGGGATAGGCCCCCCTGATACGCAGTATTTT. Its protein is CSVEDTGIGPPDTQYF.

The rearrangement uses TRBV28 and TRBJ2-7; maybe TRBD2 (6 bases). CDR3 length: 19 residues. The V gene's germline CDR1 is MDHEN and CDR2 SYDVKM. The CDR3 bases are TGTAACAGCAGTCTTCCTGCAGGCATTAGCGGAGCTGGGACCTACGAGCAGTACTTC. Its translation is CNSSLPAGISGAGTYEQYF.

This chain uses TRBV29-1 with TRBJ2-1; TRBD2 matches at 12 bases. V shed 4 bases and J 12 bases; nucleotides not matched to a gene: 13. In germline, CDR1 is SQVTM, CDR2 ANQGSEA. This CDR3 comprises 15 residues. As DNA, the CDR3 is TGCAGCGTTGTCCTAGGGACTAGCGGGCCTCTTGGGCAGTTCTTC. Translated: CSVVLGTSGPLGQFF.

In the case of this clonotype: A much bigger clone sits one base away, suggesting this may be a read error. The rearrangement uses TRBV28 and TRBJ2-2, with D perhaps matching TRBD2 (5 bases). The CDR3 runs to 16 residues. CDR1 is MDHEN, CDR2 SYDVKM, per germline. CDR3 amino acids: CANSLGLTKDTGELFF. CDR3 coding DNA: TGTGCCAACAGTTTAGGTTTGACTAAGGACACCGGGGAGCTGTTTTTT. Complete variable domain (other parts from reference TRBV28 and TRBJ2-2): DVKVTQSSRYLVKRTGEKVFLECVQDMDHENMFWYRQDPGLGLRLIYFSYDVKMKEKGDIPEGYSVSREKKERFSLILESASTNQTSMYLCANSLGLTKDTGELFFGEGSRLTVL.

Comment on this clonotype: This is likely a read error, given that the CDR3 carries no conserved phenylalanine or tryptophan at its end. The gene calls are TRBV11-2 and TRBJ2-1; TRBD2 matches at 11 bases. From germline, CDR1 is SGHAT and CDR2 FQNNGV. With 5 bases clipped from V and 9 bases from J, the junction kept 9 bases outside the gene matches. The CDR3 runs to 15 residues. CDR3 DNA sequence: TGTGCCAGCAGCGGGACATCCGGGACTAGCGGTGAGCAGTTCCTC. Translating gives CASSGTSGTSGEQFL.

As regards this clonotype: An end of the junction differs from the germline gene, which may be a read error. The chain has TRBV29-1 and TRBJ1-3; D not resolved. The CDR3 is made up of 17 amino acids. Looked up from germline, CDR1 is SQVTM and CDR2 is ANQGSEA. CDR3 protein: CSVWRRSQSSSGNTIYF. The DNA of the CDR3 is TGCAGCGTGTGGAGGAGGTCCCAATCCAGCTCTGGAAATACCATATATTTT.

The chain combines TRBV11-1 with TRBJ1-2, with D unresolved. CDR1 and CDR2 (germline): SGHAT, FQDESV (reference sequence). The CDR3 contains 14 residues. V lost 6 bases and J lost 7, with 18 bases in between. The CDR3 DNA reads TGTGCCAGCAGTCACTCAGGAGTTGGCTTTGGCTACACCTTC. It yields the protein CASSHSGVGFGYTF.